This T cell receptor beta chain was recovered during a study of identical twins. V lost 0 bases and J 6 bases, leaving 9 bases between the germline ends. Germline lookup yields CDR1 LGHNA and CDR2 YSLEER. The CDR3 length is 14 residues. This clonotype has only a few counts. Its antigen remains unknown. TCRdb re-called the 5' RACE reads with MiXCR, one entry per CDR3 protein. The sample consists of under 300,000 distinct CDR3 sequences, roughly 8% of them appearing once. Donors uniformly comprised healthy Caucasians. Study-wide results and limits: With abundant cord blood beta clonotypes, insertions were fewer; memory repertoires showed no such pattern. Out-of-frame beta chain sequences displayed weaker excess sharing between twins.

These data are also associated with another study on yellow fever vaccine responses in identical twins.

The origin of this receptor is a woman aged 18-35 years in good health. The sequencing sample was made of CD8+ T cells sorted from blood. The chain combines TRBV4-3 with TRBJ1-5; D is unclear. The CDR3 here is CASSQDRWTQPQHF. In nucleotides, the CDR3 is TGCGCCAGCAGCCAAGATCGCTGGACTCAGCCCCAGCATTTT.